This TCR beta chain stems from a study of shared clonotypes between healthy human individuals. Study-level information: The cohort had a couple of women and three men, ages 18 to 49.

Using immunoSEQ multiplex PCR, the repertoire was profiled, and TCRdb retains in-frame clones only, with some absent. Of 2 million to 2.5 million clones listed, 95% are singletons. This CDR3 contains 14 residues. Germline CDR1 is MNHNS and CDR2 is SASEGT. Trimming removed 6 bases from V and 2 bases from J, with 11 bases in between. The donor population consisted of healthy HIV-negative adults with no recent acute infections or vaccinations. This clone was observed a single time. Its specificity is unknown. General study results and limits: Across a handful of donors, naive CD4 shared roughly 5.2%, naive CD8 more than 3%, memory CD4 roughly 2.3%, memory CD8 over 0.3%.

The chain links TRBV6-1 to TRBJ1-3; no firm D call. This TCR came from a man aged 18 to 35 in good health. Sequencing was carried out using naive CD4+ T cells sorted from blood. Subset described: CD45RA+ positively selected. CDR3 residues: CASSVPFAGNTIYF. The CDR3 DNA follows: TGTGCCAGCAGCGTTCCATTTGCTGGAAACACCATATATTTT.